This T cell receptor (beta chain) came from a study of PD-1 blockade in mismatch repair-deficient tumors. Study overall: All were previously treated, progressing patients with about 11 mismatch repair-deficient cancer types. Study outcomes and limitations: After pembrolizumab, tumor-resident clones rose rapidly, then generally contracted before radiologic responses.

By share of the sample, this clone is medium-sized. What it binds is not known. Mismatch repair deficiency was confirmed in all patients, by PCR or immunohistochemistry. Assay: immunoSEQ multiplex PCR; the TCRdb copy retains only in-frame clones and omits some. Of about 15,000 clones in the sample, roughly 83% were seen once. The CDR3 sequence is 10 residues long. Germline lookup yields CDR1 SGHAT and CDR2 FQNNGV. Between the trimmed V and J ends, which lost 4 bases and 10 bases, there was a span of 5 bases. This TCR was sampled from an adult with mismatch repair-deficient cancer. This specimen was PBMCs, taken before pembrolizumab treatment. The chain couples TRBV11-2 to TRBJ2-1; D not resolved. The CDR3 spells CASSSNEQFF. CDR3 sequence (DNA): TGTGCCAGCAGCTCAAACGAGCAGTTCTTC.